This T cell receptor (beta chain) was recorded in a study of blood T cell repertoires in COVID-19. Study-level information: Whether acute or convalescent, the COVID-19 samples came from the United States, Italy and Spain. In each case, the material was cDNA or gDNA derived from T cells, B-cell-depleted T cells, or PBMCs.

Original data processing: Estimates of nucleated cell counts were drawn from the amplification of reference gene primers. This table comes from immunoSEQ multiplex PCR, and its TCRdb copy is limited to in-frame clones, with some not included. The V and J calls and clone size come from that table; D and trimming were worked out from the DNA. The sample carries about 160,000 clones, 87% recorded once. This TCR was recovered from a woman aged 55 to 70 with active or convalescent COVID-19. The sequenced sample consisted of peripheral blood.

The CDR3 protein is CASSLLPGQGARGTEAFF. CDR3 coding DNA: TGTGCCAGCAGCCTACTACCGGGACAGGGGGCGCGGGGCACTGAAGCTTTCTTT. This chain uses TRBV7-9 with TRBJ1-1, with 12 bases that match TRBD1. V gave up 5 bases and J gave up 4 bases; unmatched junction bases: 14. Germline CDR1 SEHNR, CDR2 FQNEAQ (reference sequence). The CDR3 is 18 residues long.